The clone carrying this TCR beta chain has a handful of counts. Its antigen remains unidentified. Every contributor of samples was a Caucasian grown-up residing in Nashville, Tennessee. Partitioning of CD4+ cells yielded a CD45RA+ naive subset and a CD45RA-negative memory subset. The sample comes from a study of shared clonotypes between healthy human individuals. As for the study in general: Three plates each covered CD4 naive and memory; CD8 naive two, CD8 memory one.

This table comes from immunoSEQ multiplex PCR, and its TCRdb copy is limited to in-frame clones, with some not included. The sample has about 1 million clones, about 75% seen once; the top ten hold around 1.5%. Study results and limitations: Owing to a small donor count, the genetic and exposure-history diversity represented was limited.

The sequence derives from a man between 18 and 35 years old in good health. Sequencing was carried out using memory CD4+ T cells sorted from blood. As to subset: CD45RA-negative fraction.

The CDR3 region has the DNA TGTGCCAGCAACGAGGGGACGTTTAATGAAAAACTGTTTTTT. Translated: CASNEGTFNEKLFF. The chain combines TRBV5-5 with TRBJ1-4; possible D gene TRBD1, 5 bases. The CDR3 spans 14 residues. With 6 bases removed from V and 4 bases from J, the gap between germline ends came to 13 bases. Germline CDR1 and CDR2: SGHKS and YYEKEE (reference sequence).